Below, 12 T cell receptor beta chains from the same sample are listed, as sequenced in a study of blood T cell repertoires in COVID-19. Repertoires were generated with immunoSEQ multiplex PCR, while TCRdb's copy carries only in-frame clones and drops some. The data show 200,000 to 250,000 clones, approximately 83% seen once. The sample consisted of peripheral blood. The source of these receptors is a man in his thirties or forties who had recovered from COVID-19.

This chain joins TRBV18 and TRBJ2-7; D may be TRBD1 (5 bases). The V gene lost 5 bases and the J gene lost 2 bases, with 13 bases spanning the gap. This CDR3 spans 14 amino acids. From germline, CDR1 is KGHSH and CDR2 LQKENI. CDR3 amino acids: CASSYRQNTYEQYV. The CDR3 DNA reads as TGTGCCAGCTCATACCGACAGAATACCTACGAGCAGTACGTC.

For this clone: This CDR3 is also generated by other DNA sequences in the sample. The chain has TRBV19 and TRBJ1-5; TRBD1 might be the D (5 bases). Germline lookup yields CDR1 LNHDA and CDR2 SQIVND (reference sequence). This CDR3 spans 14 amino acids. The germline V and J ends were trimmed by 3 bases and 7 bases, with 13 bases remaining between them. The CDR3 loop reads CASSMAQGSQPQHF. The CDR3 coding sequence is TGTGCCAGTAGTATGGCGCAGGGATCACAGCCCCAGCATTTT.

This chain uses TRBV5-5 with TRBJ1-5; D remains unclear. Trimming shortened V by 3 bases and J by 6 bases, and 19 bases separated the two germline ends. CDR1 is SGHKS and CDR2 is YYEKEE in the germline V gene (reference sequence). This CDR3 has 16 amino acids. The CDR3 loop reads CASSSAAPGIGQPQHF. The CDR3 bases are TGTGCCAGCAGCTCGGCAGCGCCCGGGATTGGTCAGCCCCAGCATTTT.

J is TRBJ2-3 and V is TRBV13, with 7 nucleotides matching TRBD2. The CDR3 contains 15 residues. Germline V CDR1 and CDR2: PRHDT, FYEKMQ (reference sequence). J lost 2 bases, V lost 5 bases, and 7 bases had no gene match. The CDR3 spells CASSPSGGYTDTQYF. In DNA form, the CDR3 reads TGTGCCAGCAGCCCCTCGGGGGGATACACAGATACGCAGTATTTT.

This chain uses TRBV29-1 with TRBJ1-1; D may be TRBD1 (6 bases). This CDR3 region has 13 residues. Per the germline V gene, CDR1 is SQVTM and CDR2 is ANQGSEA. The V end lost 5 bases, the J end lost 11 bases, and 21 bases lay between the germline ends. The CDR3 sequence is CSVLQGGSAGAFF. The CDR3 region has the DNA TGCAGCGTTCTACAGGGCGGCTCGGCTGGGGCTTTCTTT.

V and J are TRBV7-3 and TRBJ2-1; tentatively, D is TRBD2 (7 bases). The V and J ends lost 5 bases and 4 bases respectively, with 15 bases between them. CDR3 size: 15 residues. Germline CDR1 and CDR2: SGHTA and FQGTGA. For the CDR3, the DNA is TGTGCCAGCAGCCCCCAAGCGGGGACATACAATGAGCAGTTCTTC. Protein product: CASSPQAGTYNEQFF.

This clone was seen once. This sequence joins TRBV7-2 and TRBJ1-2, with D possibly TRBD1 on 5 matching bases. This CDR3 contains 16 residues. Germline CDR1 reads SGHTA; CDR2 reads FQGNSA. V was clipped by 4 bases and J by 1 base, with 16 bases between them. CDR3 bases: TGTGCCAGCAGCTCAGGGATACAGATGTTTAACTATGGCTACACCTTC. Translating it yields CASSSGIQMFNYGYTF. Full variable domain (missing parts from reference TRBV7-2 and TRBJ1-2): GAGVSQSPSNKVTEKGKDVELRCDPISGHTALYWYRQSLGQGLEFLIYFQGNSAPDKSGLPSDRFSAERTGGSVSTLTIQRTQQEDSAVYLCASSSGIQMFNYGYTFGSGTRLTVV.

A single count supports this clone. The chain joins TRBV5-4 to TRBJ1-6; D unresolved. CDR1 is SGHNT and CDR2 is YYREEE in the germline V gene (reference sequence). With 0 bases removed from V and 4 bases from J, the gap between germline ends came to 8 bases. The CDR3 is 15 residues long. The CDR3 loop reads CASSLGTGYNSPLHF. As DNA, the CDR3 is TGTGCCAGCAGCTTGGGGACGGGATATAATTCACCCCTCCACTTT.

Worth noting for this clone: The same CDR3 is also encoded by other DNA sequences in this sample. CDR3 DNA sequence: TGTGCCAGCTCACCACCTACAGGGCAAGAGACCCAGTACTTC. The encoded protein is CASSPPTGQETQYF. The J gene is TRBJ2-5, the V gene TRBV18, with a tentative D call TRBD1 (6 bases). Germline V gives CDR1 KGHSH, CDR2 LQKENI. V lost 0 bases to trimming and J lost 2 bases, with 7 bases between them. This CDR3 has 14 amino acids.

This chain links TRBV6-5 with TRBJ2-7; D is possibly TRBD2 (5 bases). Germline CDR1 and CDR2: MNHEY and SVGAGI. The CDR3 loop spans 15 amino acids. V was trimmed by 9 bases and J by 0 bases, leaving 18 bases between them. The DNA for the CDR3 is TGTGCCAGTCGACCAGGACTCTTGAGCTCCTACGAGCAGTACGTC. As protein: CASRPGLLSSYEQYV.

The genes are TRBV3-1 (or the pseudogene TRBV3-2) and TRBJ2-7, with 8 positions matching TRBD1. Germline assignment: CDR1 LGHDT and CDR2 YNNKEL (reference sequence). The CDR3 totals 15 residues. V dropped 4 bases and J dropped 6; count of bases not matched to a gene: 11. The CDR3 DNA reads TGTGCCAGCAGCCCACAGGGGGTTTCGTCGGGCGAGCAGTACTTC. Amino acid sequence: CASSPQGVSSGEQYF.

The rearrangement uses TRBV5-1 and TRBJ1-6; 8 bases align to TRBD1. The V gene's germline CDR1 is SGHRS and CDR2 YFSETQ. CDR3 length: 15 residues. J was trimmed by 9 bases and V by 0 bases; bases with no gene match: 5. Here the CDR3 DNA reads TGCGCCAGCAGCTTGGATCAGGGGGCGCGTTCACCCCTCCACTTT. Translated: CASSLDQGARSPLHF.